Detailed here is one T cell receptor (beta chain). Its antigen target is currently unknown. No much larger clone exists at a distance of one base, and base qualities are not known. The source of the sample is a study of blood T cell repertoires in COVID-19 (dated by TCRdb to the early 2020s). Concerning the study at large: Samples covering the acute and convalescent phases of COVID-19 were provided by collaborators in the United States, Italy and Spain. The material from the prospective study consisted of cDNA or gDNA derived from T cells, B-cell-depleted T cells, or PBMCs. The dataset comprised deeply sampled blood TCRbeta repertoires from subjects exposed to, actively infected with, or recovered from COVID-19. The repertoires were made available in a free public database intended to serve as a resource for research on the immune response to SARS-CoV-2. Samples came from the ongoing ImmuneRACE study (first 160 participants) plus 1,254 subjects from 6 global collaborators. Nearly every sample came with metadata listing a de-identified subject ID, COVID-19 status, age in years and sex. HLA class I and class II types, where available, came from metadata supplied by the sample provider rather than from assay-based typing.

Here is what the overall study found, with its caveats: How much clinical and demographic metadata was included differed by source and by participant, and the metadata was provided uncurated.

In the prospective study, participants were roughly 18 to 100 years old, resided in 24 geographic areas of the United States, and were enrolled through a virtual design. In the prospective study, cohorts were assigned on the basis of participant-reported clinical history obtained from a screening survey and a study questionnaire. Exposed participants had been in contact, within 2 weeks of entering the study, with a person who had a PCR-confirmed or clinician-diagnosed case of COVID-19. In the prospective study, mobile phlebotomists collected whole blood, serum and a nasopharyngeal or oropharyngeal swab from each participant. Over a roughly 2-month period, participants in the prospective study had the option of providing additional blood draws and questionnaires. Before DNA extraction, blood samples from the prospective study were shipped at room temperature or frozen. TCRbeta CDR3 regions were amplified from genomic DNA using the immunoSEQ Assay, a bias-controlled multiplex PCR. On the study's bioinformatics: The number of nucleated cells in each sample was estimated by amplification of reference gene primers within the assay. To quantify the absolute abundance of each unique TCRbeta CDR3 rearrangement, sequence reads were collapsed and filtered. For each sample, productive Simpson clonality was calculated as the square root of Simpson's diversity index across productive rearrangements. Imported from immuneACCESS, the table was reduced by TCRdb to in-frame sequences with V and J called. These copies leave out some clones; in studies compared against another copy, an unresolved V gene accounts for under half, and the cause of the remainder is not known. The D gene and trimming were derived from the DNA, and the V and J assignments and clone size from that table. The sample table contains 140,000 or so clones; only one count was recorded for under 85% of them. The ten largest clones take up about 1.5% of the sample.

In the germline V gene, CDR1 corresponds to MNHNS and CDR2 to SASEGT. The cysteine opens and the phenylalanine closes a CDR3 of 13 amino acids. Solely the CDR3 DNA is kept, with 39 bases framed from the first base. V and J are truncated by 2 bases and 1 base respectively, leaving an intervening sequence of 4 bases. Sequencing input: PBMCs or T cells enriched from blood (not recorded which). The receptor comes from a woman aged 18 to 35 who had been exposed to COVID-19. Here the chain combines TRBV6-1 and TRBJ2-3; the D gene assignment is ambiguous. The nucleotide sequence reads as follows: TGTGCCAGCAGTGAACCGGGCACAGATACGCAGTATTTT. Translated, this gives CASSEPGTDTQYF.